This T cell receptor (beta chain) was observed in a study of CD8 T cells in Susac syndrome. Study details: Blood was drawn from patients with Susac syndrome. At that point, they were therapy-naive, on corticosteroids, or on intravenous immunoglobulin alone.

Reverse transcription of roughly 0.45 to 1 ug RNA used random hexamers. With immunoSEQ multiplex PCR, TCR beta CDR3 was amplified across 54 Vbeta and 13 Jbeta. TCRdb reanalysed the immunoSEQ multiplex PCR reads using MiXCR and keeps one entry per CDR3 protein. Of some 97,000 distinct CDR3 sequences detected, around 96% appear once; the ten largest clones hold more than 0.3%. Trimming shortened V by 6 bases and J by 4 bases, and 15 bases separated the two germline ends. Germline CDR1 DFQATT, CDR2 SNEGSKA (reference sequence). This CDR3 region has 13 residues. The chain is built from TRBV20-1 and TRBJ2-5; D is perhaps TRBD1 (6 bases). The clonotype was recovered from a human donor with Susac syndrome. The sequenced material came from CD8+ T cells from PBMCs. The chain's CDR3 is CSAPQQGRETQYF. The CDR3 region has the DNA TGCAGTGCCCCCCAGCAGGGGCGAGAGACCCAGTACTTC.